The rows below give T cell receptor beta chains drawn from one sample of a study of T cell repertoires in cytomegalovirus infection. MiXCR, applied by TCRdb to the reads, yields one record per CDR3 protein. The data contain about 46,000 distinct CDR3 sequences, under 20% of them singletons. For these receptors, no antigen is known. This specimen consisted of CD8+ T cells from cultured PBMCs, obtained from culture after CMV antigen stimulation. These receptors all stem from a human donor in good health (CMV status not recorded). Some clones in this sample may be carry-over from other donors' samples. Both conserved end residues are part of each CDR3. The D gene is left open where the match is weak. Expanded clones are given a class, and other clones once, few, many or no size at all.

>TRBV19|.|.|TRBJ2-1
CATGGGGYNEQFF
TGTGCCACTGGCGGGGGCGGTTACAATGAGCAGTTCTTC
>TRBV7-9|many|.|TRBJ2-3
CASSFMRRTDTQYF
TGTGCCAGCAGCTTTATGAGGCGGACAGATACGCAGTATTTT
>TRBV7-2|many|TRBD1|TRBJ2-3
CASSPQGGTDTQYF
TGTGCCAGCAGCCCCCAGGGGGGCACAGATACGCAGTATTTT
>TRBV5-6|many|.|TRBJ2-3
CASSYTGPAGTDTQYF
TGTGCCAGCAGCTATACAGGTCCCGCGGGCACAGATACGCAGTATTTT
>TRBV7-8|many|TRBD2|TRBJ2-1
CASSLANPGLAGGLNEQFF
TGTGCCAGCAGCTTAGCGAACCCGGGACTAGCGGGGGGGTTAAATGAGCAGTTCTTC
>TRBV27|.|TRBD1|TRBJ1-1
CASSSRGFEAFF
TGTGCCAGCAGTTCCAGGGGGTTTGAAGCTTTCTTT
>TRBV7-8|many|.|TRBJ1-1
CASSLEEVAFF
TGTGCCAGCAGCTTAGAAGAGGTGGCTTTCTTT
>TRBV7-4|.|.|TRBJ1-2
CASSSVSDFFNYGYTF
TGTGCCAGCAGCAGCGTCTCGGACTTCTTTAACTATGGCTACACCTTC
>TRBV12-3/TRBV12-4|many|.|TRBJ2-3
CASSEASGDTDTQYF
TGTGCCAGCAGCGAAGCTTCGGGGGACACAGATACGCAGTATTTT
>TRBV11-2|.|.|TRBJ2-7
CASSLSPGAGAAWEQYF
TGTGCCAGCAGCTTATCCCCGGGGGCGGGAGCCGCCTGGGAGCAGTACTTC
>TRBV28|few|TRBD2|TRBJ2-5
CASSASGGTQETQYF
TGTGCCAGCAGCGCTAGCGGGGGAACCCAAGAGACCCAGTACTTC
>TRBV20-1|.|.|TRBJ2-3
CSARATGGTDTQYF
TGCAGTGCTAGAGCCACCGGTGGCACAGATACGCAGTATTTT
>TRBV30|.|.|TRBJ1-2
CAWSGGRNPGYTF
TGTGCCTGGAGTGGAGGGAGGAACCCTGGCTACACCTTC
>TRBV20-1|.|.|TRBJ2-5
CSAHRFPGRETQYF
TGCAGTGCCCATCGATTTCCCGGGAGAGAGACCCAGTACTTC
>TRBV12-3/TRBV12-4|many|TRBD1|TRBJ1-5
CASSRPGQGNQPQHF
TGTGCCAGCAGCCGACCGGGACAGGGCAATCAGCCCCAGCATTTT
>TRBV27|few|TRBD1|TRBJ1-2
CASSEDRAVNYGYTF
TGTGCCAGCAGCGAAGACAGGGCGGTAAACTATGGCTACACCTTC
>TRBV7-2|few|TRBD2|TRBJ2-4
CASSGGGPAKNIQYF
TGTGCCAGCAGCGGGGGGGGACCGGCCAAAAACATTCAGTACTTC
>TRBV27|.|.|TRBJ1-4
CASSLGGQNEKLFF
TGTGCCAGCAGTTTGGGCGGACAAAATGAAAAACTGTTTTTT
>TRBV6-1|.|.|TRBJ1-1
CASGTLLGGFGGTFF
TGTGCCAGCGGGACTTTACTGGGAGGGTTCGGAGGAACTTTCTTT
>TRBV30|.|.|TRBJ2-3
CAWSGGGHTDTQYF
TGTGCCTGGAGTGGGGGGGGACACACAGATACGCAGTATTTT
>TRBV7-9|many|.|TRBJ2-7
CASSLRTSGEQYF
TGTGCCAGCAGCTTACGGACCAGCGGCGAGCAGTACTTC
>TRBV5-5|.|.|TRBJ1-4
CASVRGATNEKLFF
TGTGCCAGCGTCCGGGGAGCAACTAATGAAAAACTGTTTTTT
>TRBV27|few|.|TRBJ2-1
CASSLSPGLTYNEQFF
TGTGCCAGCAGTTTATCGCCGGGACTTACCTACAATGAGCAGTTCTTC
>TRBV6-5|.|TRBD1|TRBJ1-1
CASSYGQGNTEAFF
TGTGCCAGCAGTTACGGACAGGGGAACACTGAAGCTTTCTTT
>TRBV28|many|TRBD1|TRBJ1-1
CASSYRTGGPEAFF
TGTGCCAGCAGTTACAGGACAGGGGGCCCTGAAGCTTTCTTT